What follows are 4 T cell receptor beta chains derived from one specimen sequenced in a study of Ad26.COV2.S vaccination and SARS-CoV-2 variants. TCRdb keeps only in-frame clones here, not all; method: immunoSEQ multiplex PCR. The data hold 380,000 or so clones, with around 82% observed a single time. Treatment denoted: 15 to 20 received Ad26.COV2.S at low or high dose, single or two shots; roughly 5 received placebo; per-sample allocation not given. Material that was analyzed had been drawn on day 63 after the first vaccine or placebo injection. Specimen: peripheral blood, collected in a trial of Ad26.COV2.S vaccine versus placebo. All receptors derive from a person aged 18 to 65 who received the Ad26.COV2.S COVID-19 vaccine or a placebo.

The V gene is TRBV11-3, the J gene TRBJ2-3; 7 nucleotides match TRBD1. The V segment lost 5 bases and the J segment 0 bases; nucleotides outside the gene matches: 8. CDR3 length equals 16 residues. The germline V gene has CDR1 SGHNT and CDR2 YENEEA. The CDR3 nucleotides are TGTGCCAGCAGCCCAACAGGGACAGCTAGCACAGATACGCAGTATTTT. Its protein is CASSPTGTASTDTQYF. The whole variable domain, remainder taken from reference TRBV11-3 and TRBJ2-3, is EAGVVQSPRYKIIEKKQPVAFWCNPISGHNTLYWYLQNLGQGPELLIRYENEEAVDDSQLPKDRFSAERLKGVDSTLKIQPAELGDSAVYLCASSPTGTASTDTQYFGPGTRLTVL.

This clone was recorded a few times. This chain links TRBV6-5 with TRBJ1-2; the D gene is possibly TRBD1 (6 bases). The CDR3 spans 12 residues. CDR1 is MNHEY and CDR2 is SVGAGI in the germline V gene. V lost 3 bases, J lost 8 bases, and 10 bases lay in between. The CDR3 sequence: CASSYGGGGYTF. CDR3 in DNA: TGTGCCAGCAGTTATGGGGGGGGCGGCTACACCTTC.

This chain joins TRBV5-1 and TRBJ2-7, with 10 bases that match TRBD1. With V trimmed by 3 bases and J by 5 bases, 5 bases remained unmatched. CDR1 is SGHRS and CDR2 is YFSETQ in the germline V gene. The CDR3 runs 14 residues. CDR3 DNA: TGCGCCAGCAGCTGGACAGGGGGGCGGGACGAGCAGTACTTC. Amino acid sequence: CASSWTGGRDEQYF.

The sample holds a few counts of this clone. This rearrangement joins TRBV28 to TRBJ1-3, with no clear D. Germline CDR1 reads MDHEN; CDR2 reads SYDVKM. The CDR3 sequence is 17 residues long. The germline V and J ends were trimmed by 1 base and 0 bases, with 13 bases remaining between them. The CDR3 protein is CASSLSRIKSSGNTIYF. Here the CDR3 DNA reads TGTGCCAGCAGTTTATCCCGAATAAAAAGCTCTGGAAACACCATATATTTT.